These 5 T cell receptor beta chains came from one sample sequenced in a study of T-cell reconstitution after alpha-beta-depleted transplantation in children (dated by TCRdb to about 2016). Libraries were built with PCR. TCRdb records Illumina HiSeq 2500 as the sequencer. TCR library preparation used molecular barcoding, with unique molecular identifiers applied to normalize quantification of the TCRbeta repertoire. The raw public reads went through TCRdb reprocessing: fastp at Q25, MiXCR clone calling, in-frame beta chains kept. Entries that share a CDR3 protein sequence are merged under the most common genes and DNA. Within this sample are under 450,000 distinct CDR3 sequences, with about an eighth of them counted one time only. The ten top clones hold over 3.5% of the sample. The specimen was PBMCs, collected from the stem cell graft. The receptors stem from a human donor who donated a stem cell graft to a child with Fanconi anemia.

This clonotype was seen a handful of times. The rearrangement links TRBV27 to TRBJ2-3, with D tentatively TRBD1 (5 bases). The germline gives CDR1 MNHEY, CDR2 SMNVEV (reference sequence). CDR3 length: 16 residues. Trimming stripped 4 bases from V and 1 base from J, with 15 bases between. CDR3 amino acids: CASSSQGFSGTDTQYF. The CDR3 DNA follows: TGTGCCAGCAGTTCCCAGGGTTTCTCGGGCACAGATACGCAGTATTTT.

V gene TRBV11-1 combines with J gene TRBJ2-5, with unresolved D. The CDR3 contains 15 residues. Trimming left V 5 bases short and J 1 base short, with 14 bases between. The germline V gene encodes CDR1 SGHAT and CDR2 FQDESV (reference sequence). The DNA of the CDR3 is TGTGCCAGCAGCCAAACGAGGACGTCCCAAGAGACCCAGTACTTC. The encoded protein is CASSQTRTSQETQYF.

This clonotype was seen many times. The V gene is TRBV2, the J gene TRBJ2-7; D is perhaps TRBD1 or TRBD2 (5 bases each). The CDR3 has 15 residues. V was clipped by 9 bases and J by 1 base, with 19 bases between them. Germline assignment: CDR1 SNHLY and CDR2 FYNNEI. CDR3 protein: CASAPWDDKSYEQYF. CDR3 nucleotide sequence: TGTGCCAGTGCTCCTTGGGACGACAAATCCTACGAGCAGTACTTC.

There are a few counts of this clonotype. The chain is built from TRBV5-6 and TRBJ1-3; D is unclear. The V and J ends lost 1 base and 7 bases respectively, with 6 bases between them. In germline, CDR1 is SGHDT, CDR2 YYEEEE. This CDR3 is 12 amino acids long. CDR3 sequence: CASSLFQNTIYF. CDR3 bases: TGTGCCAGCAGCTTGTTCCAGAACACCATATATTTT.

This clonotype showed up many times. CDR3 region: CASSANEGGEAFF. The CDR3 bases are TGCGCCAGCAGCGCCAACGAGGGGGGTGAAGCTTTCTTT. The chain uses TRBV5-1 and TRBJ1-1, with D perhaps TRBD1 (6 bases). The CDR3 sequence is 13 residues long. Germline lookup yields CDR1 SGHRS and CDR2 YFSETQ. The V end lost 4 bases, the J end lost 7 bases, and 14 bases lay between the germline ends.